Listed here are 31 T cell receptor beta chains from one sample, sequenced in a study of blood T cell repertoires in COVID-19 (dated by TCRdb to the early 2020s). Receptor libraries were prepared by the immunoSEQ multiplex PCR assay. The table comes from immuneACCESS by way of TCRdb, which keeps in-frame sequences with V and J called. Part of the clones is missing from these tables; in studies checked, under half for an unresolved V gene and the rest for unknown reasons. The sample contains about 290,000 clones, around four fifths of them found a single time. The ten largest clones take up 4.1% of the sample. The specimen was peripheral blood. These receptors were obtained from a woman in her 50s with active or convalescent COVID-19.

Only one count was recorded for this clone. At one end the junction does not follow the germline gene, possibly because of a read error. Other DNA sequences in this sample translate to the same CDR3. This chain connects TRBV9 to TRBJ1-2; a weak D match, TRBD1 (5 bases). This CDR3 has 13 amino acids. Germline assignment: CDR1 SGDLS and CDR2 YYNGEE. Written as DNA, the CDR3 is TGTGCCAGCAGTGTAGACAGCAACTATGGCTACACCTTC. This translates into CASSVDSNYGYTF.

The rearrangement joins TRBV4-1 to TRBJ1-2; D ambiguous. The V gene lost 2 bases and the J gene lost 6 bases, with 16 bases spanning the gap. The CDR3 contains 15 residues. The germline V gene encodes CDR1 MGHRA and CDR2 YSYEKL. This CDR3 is CASSQTAVRPNGYTF. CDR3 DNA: TGCGCCAGCAGCCAAACAGCGGTTAGGCCTAATGGCTACACCTTC.

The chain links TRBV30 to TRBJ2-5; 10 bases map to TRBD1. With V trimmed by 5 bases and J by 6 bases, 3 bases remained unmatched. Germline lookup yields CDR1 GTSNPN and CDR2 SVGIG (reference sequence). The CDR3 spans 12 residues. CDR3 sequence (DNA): TGTGCCTGGGGACAGGGGGTGAAGACCCAGTACTTC. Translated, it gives CAWGQGVKTQYF. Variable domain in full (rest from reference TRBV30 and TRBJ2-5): SQTIHQWPATLVQPVGSPLSLECTVEGTSNPNLYWYRQAAGRGLQLLFYSVGIGQISSEVPQNLSASRPQDRQFILSSKKLLLSDSGFYLCAWGQGVKTQYFGPGTRLLVL.

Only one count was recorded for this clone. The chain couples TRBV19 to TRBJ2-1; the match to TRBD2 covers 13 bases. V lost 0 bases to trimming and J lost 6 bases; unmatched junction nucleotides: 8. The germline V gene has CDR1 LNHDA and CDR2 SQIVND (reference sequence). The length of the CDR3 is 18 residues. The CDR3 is CASSIDLGGLAGSNEQFF. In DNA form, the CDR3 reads TGTGCCAGTAGTATAGATCTCGGGGGACTAGCGGGATCCAATGAGCAGTTCTTC. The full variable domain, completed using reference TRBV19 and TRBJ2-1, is DGGITQSPKYLFRKEGQNVTLSCEQNLNHDAMYWYRQDPGQGLRLIYYSQIVNDFQKGDIAEGYSVSREKKESFPLTVTSAQKNPTAFYLCASSIDLGGLAGSNEQFFGPGTRLTVL.

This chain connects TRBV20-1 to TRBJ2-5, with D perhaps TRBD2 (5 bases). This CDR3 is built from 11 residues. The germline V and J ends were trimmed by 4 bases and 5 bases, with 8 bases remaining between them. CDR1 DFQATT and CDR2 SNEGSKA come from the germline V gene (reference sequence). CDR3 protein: CSAIAGETQYF. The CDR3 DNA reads TGCAGTGCTATCGCGGGTGAGACCCAGTACTTC.

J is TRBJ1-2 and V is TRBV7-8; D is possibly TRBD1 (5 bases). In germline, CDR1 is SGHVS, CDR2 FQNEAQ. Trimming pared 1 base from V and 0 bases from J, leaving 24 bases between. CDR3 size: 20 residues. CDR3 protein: CASSLGIGRVVFLANYGYTF. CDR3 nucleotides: TGTGCCAGCAGCTTAGGTATTGGCAGGGTCGTGTTCTTAGCTAACTATGGCTACACCTTC. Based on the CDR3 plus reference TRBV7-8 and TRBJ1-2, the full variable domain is GAGVSQSPRYKVAKRGQDVALRCDPISGHVSLFWYQQALGQGPEFLTYFQNEAQLDKSGLPSDRFFAERPEGSVSTLKIQRTQQEDSAVYLCASSLGIGRVVFLANYGYTFGSGTRLTVV.

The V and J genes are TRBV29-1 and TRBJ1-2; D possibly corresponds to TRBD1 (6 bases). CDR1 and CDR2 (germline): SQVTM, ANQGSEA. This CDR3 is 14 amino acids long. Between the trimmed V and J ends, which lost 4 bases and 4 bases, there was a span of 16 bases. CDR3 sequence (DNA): TGCAGCGTTGGCCCCGCGGGCAGGGGCTATGGCTACACCTTC. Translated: CSVGPAGRGYGYTF.

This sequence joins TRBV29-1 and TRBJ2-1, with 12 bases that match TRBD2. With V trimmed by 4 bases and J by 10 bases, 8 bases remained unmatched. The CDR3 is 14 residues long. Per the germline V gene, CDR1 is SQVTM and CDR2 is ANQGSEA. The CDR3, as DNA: TGCAGCGTTGGCCTAGCGGGAGGGCCTTACGAGCAGTTCTTC. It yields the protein CSVGLAGGPYEQFF.

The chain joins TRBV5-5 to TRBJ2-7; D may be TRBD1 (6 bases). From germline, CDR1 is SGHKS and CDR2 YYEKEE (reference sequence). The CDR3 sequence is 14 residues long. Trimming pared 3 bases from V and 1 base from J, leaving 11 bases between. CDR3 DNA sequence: TGTGCCAGCAGCTGGCCGGACAGATCCTACGAGCAGTACTTC. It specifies CASSWPDRSYEQYF.

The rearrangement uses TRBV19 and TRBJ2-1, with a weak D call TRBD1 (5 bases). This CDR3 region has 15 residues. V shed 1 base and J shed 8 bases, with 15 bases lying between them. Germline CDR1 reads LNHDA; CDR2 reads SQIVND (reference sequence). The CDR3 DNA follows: TGTGCCAGTAGTATAGTACAAGGGAAAGGGGATGAGCAGTTCTTC. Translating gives CASSIVQGKGDEQFF.

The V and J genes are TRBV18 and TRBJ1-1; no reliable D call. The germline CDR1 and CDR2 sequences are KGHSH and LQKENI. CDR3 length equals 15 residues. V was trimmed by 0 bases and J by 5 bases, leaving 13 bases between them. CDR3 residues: CASSPPSQRGTEAFF. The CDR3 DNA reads TGTGCCAGCTCACCACCGTCCCAGAGAGGAACTGAAGCTTTCTTT.

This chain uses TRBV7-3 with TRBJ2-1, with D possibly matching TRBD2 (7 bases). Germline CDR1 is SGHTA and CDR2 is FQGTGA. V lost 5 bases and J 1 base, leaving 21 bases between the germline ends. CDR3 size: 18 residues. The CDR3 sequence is CASSPRGAGMSSYNEQFF. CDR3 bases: TGTGCCAGCAGCCCTCGGGGGGCCGGAATGAGTTCCTACAATGAGCAGTTCTTC.

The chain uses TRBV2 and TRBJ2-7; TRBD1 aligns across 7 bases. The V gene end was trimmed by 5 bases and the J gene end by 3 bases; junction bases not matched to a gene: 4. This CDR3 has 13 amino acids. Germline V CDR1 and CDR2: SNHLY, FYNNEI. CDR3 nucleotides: TGTGCCAGCAGTCCCGGGACAGACTACGAGCAGTACTTC. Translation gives CASSPGTDYEQYF.

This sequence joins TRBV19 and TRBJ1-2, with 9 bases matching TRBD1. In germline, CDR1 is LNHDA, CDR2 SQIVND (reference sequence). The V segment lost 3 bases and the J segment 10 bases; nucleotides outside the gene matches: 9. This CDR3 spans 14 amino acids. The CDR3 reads CASSMDGTGWVYTF. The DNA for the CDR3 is TGTGCCAGTAGTATGGACGGGACAGGGTGGGTCTACACCTTC. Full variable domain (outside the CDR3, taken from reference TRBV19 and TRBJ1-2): DGGITQSPKYLFRKEGQNVTLSCEQNLNHDAMYWYRQDPGQGLRLIYYSQIVNDFQKGDIAEGYSVSREKKESFPLTVTSAQKNPTAFYLCASSMDGTGWVYTFGSGTRLTVV.

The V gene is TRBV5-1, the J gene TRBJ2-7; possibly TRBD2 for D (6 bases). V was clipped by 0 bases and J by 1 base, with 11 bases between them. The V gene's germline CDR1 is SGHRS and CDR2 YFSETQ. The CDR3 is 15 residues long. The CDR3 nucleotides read TGCGCCAGCAGCTTGGCCAGCGGGCTATCCTACGAGCAGTACTTC. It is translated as CASSLASGLSYEQYF.

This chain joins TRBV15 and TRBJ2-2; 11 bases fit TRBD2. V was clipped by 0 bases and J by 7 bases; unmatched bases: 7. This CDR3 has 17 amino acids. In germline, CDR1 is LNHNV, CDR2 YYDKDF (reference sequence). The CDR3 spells CATSRDMGLAGGGELFF. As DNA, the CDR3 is TGTGCCACCAGCAGAGATATGGGCCTAGCGGGGGGCGGGGAGCTGTTTTTT.

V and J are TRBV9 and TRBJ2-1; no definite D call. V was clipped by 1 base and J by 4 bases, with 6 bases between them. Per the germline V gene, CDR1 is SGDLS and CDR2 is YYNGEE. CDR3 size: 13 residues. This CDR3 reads CASSVSYYNEQFF. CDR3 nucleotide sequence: TGTGCCAGCAGCGTAAGCTATTACAATGAGCAGTTCTTC.

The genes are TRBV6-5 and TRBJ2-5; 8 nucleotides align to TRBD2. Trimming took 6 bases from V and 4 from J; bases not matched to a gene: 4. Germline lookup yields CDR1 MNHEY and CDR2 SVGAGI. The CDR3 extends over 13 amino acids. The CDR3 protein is CASRPAGGETQYF. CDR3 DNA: TGTGCCAGCAGGCCGGCGGGAGGAGAGACCCAGTACTTC.

CDR3 DNA sequence: TGCGCCAGCAGCTTGGGAGGCAACCATATAGAGACCCAGTACTTC. It yields the protein CASSLGGNHIETQYF. This rearrangement joins TRBV5-1 to TRBJ2-5; D is unclear. The CDR3 runs 15 residues. Germline CDR1 SGHRS, CDR2 YFSETQ. With 0 bases removed from V and 4 bases from J, the gap between germline ends came to 13 bases.

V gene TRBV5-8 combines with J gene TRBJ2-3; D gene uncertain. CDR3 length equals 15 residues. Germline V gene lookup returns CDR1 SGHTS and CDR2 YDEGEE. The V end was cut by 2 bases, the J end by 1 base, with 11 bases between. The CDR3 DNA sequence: TGTGCCAGCAGCTTTGCCAGGCCTCGCACAGATACGCAGTATTTT. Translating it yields CASSFARPRTDTQYF.

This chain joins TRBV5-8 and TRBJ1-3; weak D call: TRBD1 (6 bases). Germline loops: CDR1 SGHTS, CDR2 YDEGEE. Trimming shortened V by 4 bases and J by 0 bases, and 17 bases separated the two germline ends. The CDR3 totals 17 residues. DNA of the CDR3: TGTGCCAGCAGCCCGATTCTGGGGGCGAGCTCTGGAAACACCATATATTTT. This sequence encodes CASSPILGASSGNTIYF.

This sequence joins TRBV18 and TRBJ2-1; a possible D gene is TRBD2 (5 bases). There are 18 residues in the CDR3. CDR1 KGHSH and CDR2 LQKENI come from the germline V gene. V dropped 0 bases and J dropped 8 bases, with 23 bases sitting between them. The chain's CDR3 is CASSPPRKAVLLSYEQFF. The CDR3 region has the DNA TGTGCCAGCTCACCACCCAGGAAAGCGGTCCTCCTTAGTTATGAGCAGTTCTTC.

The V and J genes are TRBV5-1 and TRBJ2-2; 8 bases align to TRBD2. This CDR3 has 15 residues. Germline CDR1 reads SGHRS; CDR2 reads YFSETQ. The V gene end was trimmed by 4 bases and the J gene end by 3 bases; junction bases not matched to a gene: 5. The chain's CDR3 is CASSPGGADTGELFF. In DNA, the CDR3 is TGCGCCAGCAGCCCCGGGGGGGCCGACACCGGGGAGCTGTTTTTT.

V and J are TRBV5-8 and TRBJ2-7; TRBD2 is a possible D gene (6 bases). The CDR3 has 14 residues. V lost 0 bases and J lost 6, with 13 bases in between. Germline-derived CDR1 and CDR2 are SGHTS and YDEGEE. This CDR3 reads CASSLAGVGGEQYF. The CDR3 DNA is TGTGCCAGCAGCTTGGCGGGGGTGGGAGGCGAGCAGTACTTC.

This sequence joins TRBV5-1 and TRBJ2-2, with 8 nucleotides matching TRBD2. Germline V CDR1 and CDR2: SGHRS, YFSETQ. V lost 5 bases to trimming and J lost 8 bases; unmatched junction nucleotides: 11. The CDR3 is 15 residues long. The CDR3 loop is CASRPPGLEPGELFF. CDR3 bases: TGCGCCAGCAGACCACCGGGACTAGAGCCTGGGGAGCTGTTTTTT.

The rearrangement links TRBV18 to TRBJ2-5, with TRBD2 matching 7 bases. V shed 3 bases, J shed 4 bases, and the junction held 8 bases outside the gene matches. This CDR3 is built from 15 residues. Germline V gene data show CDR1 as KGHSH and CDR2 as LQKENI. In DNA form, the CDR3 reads TGTGCCAGCTCACCCCGAGCGGGAATAACAGAGACCCAGTACTTC. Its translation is CASSPRAGITETQYF.

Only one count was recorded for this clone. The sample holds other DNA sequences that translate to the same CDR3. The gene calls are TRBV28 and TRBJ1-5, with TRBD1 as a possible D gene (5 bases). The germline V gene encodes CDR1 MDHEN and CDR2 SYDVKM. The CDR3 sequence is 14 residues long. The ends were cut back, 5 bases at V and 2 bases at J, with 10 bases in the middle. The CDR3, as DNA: TGTGCCAGCAGTCTCGCAGGGCGCAATCAGCCCCAGCATTTT. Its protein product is CASSLAGRNQPQHF.

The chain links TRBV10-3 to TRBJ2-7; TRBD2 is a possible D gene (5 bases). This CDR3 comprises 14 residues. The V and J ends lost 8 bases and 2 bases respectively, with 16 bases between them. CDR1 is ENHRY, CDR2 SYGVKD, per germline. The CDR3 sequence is CAIGSRRGTYEQYF. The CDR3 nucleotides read TGTGCCATCGGGTCCCGGAGAGGGACCTACGAGCAGTACTTC.

CDR3 sequence: CASSFGVSNTEAFF. The CDR3 DNA follows: TGCGCCAGCAGCTTCGGGGTGTCAAACACTGAAGCTTTCTTT. The chain uses TRBV5-1 and TRBJ1-1; unclear D gene. V was pared by 2 bases and J by 2 bases, with 10 bases between. The CDR3 is 14 amino acids. CDR1 is SGHRS, CDR2 YFSETQ, per germline.

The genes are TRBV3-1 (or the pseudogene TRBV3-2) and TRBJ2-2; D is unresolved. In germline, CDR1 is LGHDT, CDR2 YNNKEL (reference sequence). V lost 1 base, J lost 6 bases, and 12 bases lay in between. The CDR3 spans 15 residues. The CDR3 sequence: CASSQVKVRAGELFF. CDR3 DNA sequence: TGTGCCAGCAGCCAAGTGAAAGTCCGCGCCGGGGAGCTGTTTTTT.

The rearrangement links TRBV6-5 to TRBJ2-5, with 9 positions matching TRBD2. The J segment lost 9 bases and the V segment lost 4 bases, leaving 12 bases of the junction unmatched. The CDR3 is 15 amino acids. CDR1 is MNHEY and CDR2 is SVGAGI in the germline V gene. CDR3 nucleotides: TGTGCCAGCAGTTGGGAGCGGGGGGCGCGACAGGCCCAGTACTTC. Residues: CASSWERGARQAQYF.